This is a list of T cell receptor beta chains from one sample in a study of blood T cell repertoires in COVID-19. Some clones are missing from TCRdb's copy, which holds only in-frame ones; the method was immunoSEQ multiplex PCR. The data contain some 190,000 clones, about 78% of them seen just once; the ten biggest clones take up roughly 8.6%. Sequenced input: peripheral blood. The receptor set was obtained from a woman aged 45 to 65 with active or convalescent COVID-19. The CDR3 runs from the conserved cysteine through the conserved F or W. Each record gives: V gene, CDR3 protein.

>TRBV5-1
CASRQLASSTDTQYF
>TRBV5-1
CASSGQGTDTQYF
>TRBV29-1
CSVNTRQSNTEAFF
>TRBV6-2/TRBV6-3
CASSNPHYAQETQYF
>TRBV6-4
CASSSGLAHTGELFF
>TRBV18
CASSRGNTRGSGNTIYF
>TRBV6-5
CASSRTGWNGYTF
>TRBV11-1
CASSPTRGTAEQFF
>TRBV6-2/TRBV6-3
CASSSIQGLDGYTF
>TRBV7-2
CASSPPQGPSNEQFF
>TRBV15
CATSRPLAIGETQYF
>TRBV18
CASSPGQGLSYEQYF
>TRBV19
CASATGVLGELFF
>TRBV11-2
CASSLWEGVAGYNEQFF
>TRBV30
CAWSLTVNTEAFF
>TRBV18
CASSPLGAENYGYTF
>TRBV4-2
CASSQLSLAGTQYF
>TRBV30
CAWSAPWGGSNEKLFF
>TRBV20-1
CSASPDTGPDTQYF
>TRBV25-1
CASIQGGGTEAFF
>TRBV6-6
CASSYGGQNTEAFF
>TRBV4-2
CASSQEWRLAGPGELFF
>TRBV9
CASSPGQVGNQPQHF
>TRBV6-5
CASSYDGTGVTEAFF
>TRBV15
CATSSGQGSYNSPLHF
>TRBV29-1
CSVETPSGRVNEQFF
>TRBV30
CAWNFVTSGNTIYF
>TRBV19
CASRRTSGSGDTQYF
>TRBV30
CAWSDDRDNQPQHF
>TRBV7-6
CASSLDGGGGNTIYF
>TRBV4-2
CASSQEFPPDTGGYTF
>TRBV27
CASSNLPGQDVGYTF
>TRBV4-3
CASSQDRAGAPLHF
>TRBV28
CASKTGFSTDTQYF
>TRBV24-1
CATSDQYQETQYF
>TRBV12-3/TRBV12-4
CASRRTVNEKLFF
>TRBV2
CASTPGTVQPQHF
>TRBV5-6
CASSRAGTGVNNEQFF
>TRBV28
CASSFGTSGRPSSYNEQFF
>TRBV10-3
CAISESVDSQETQYF
>TRBV7-9
CASSPRGGRSSYEQYF
>TRBV3-1/TRBV3-2
CASSRGKGDSGNTIYF
>TRBV30
CAWSGAYGYTF
>TRBV5-6
CASSSGNTEAFF
>TRBV7-9
CASSLSEEIYGYTF
>TRBV1
CTSSHPPWGRGDYGYTF
>TRBV7-6
CASSLLASGGLGYEQYF
>TRBV7-2
CASSSPLGVAGNTEAFF
>TRBV21-1
CASSPREFF